These 25 T cell receptor beta chains were sequenced from one sample in a study of PD-L1 blockade in urothelial cancer (dated by TCRdb to about 2017). The time point label, read with the paper, signifies: peripheral blood 6 weeks after treatment start. The library was generated by the immunoSEQ multiplex PCR assay. The immuneACCESS repertoire file appears here via TCRdb, limited to in-frame rearrangements. These files lack a portion of the clones; in checked studies, under half of the deficit traces to unresolved V genes, and the cause of the others is not known. The sample table shows some 120,000 clones, and around 89% are seen once. The ten largest clones add up to 1.5% to 2% of the sample. The sample in question was PBMCs, obtained around atezolizumab (anti-PD-L1) treatment. These receptor sequences come from a man in his fifties or sixties with urothelial cancer.

The V and J genes are TRBV2 and TRBJ1-5; TRBD1 matches 8 bases. The germline V gene has CDR1 SNHLY and CDR2 FYNNEI. V was pared by 7 bases and J by 0 bases, with 2 bases of the junction left unmatched. The CDR3 spans 14 residues. Written as DNA, the CDR3 is TGTGCCAGCACGACAGGGGTTAGCAATCAGCCCCAGCATTTT. As protein: CASTTGVSNQPQHF.

This clone showed up just once. The chain joins TRBV28 to TRBJ2-3, with D hard to call. Germline CDR1 reads MDHEN; CDR2 reads SYDVKM. The CDR3 is made up of 12 amino acids. The V end was cut by 2 bases, the J end by 5 bases, with 5 bases between. The chain's CDR3 is CASSLLLDTQYF. As DNA, the CDR3 is TGTGCCAGCAGTTTACTTCTAGATACGCAGTATTTT.

The genes are TRBV29-1 and TRBJ1-1; the match to TRBD1 covers 8 bases. Germline-derived CDR1 and CDR2 are SQVTM and ANQGSEA. The CDR3 is 13 residues long. V was clipped by 6 bases and J by 5 bases; unmatched bases: 8. CDR3 sequence: CSVTGGTVTEAFF. CDR3 in DNA: TGCAGCGTCACAGGGGGAACGGTAACTGAAGCTTTCTTT.

The J gene is TRBJ2-6, the V gene TRBV19; 14 nucleotides agree with TRBD2. This CDR3 comprises 16 residues. V dropped 8 bases and J dropped 3; count of bases not matched to a gene: 3. CDR1 is LNHDA and CDR2 is SQIVND in the germline V gene (reference sequence). The DNA of the CDR3 is TGTGCCAGTGGACTAGCGGGAGGTTTTGGGGCCAACGTCCTGACTTTC. Protein sequence: CASGLAGGFGANVLTF.

This chain connects TRBV18 to TRBJ2-1, with 10 nucleotides matching TRBD2. Germline V gene data show CDR1 as KGHSH and CDR2 as LQKENI. This CDR3 contains 17 residues. With V trimmed by 3 bases and J by 8 bases, 13 bases remained unmatched. The CDR3 protein is CASSPGKPAGGPDEQFF. CDR3 coding DNA: TGTGCCAGCTCACCTGGGAAGCCAGCGGGAGGGCCGGATGAGCAGTTCTTC.

This clone came up once. This chain joins TRBV11-3 and TRBJ2-4; D perhaps matches TRBD2 (6 bases). The CDR3 runs to 14 residues. Germline V gene lookup returns CDR1 SGHNT and CDR2 YENEEA. The germline V and J ends were trimmed by 3 bases and 5 bases, with 11 bases remaining between them. CDR3 nucleotide sequence: TGTGCCAGCAGCTTTGCGGGGACCCAAAACATTCAGTACTTC. It codes for CASSFAGTQNIQYF.

This clone was seen only a few times. The chain combines TRBV11-2 with TRBJ1-1; 7 bases agree with TRBD1. The ends lost 7 bases at V and 0 bases at J; junction bases unmatched: 5. CDR3 size: 14 residues. Germline loops: CDR1 SGHAT, CDR2 FQNNGV. The CDR3 region has the DNA TGTGCCAGCACCCCACAGGGGATGAACACTGAAGCTTTCTTT. Translating it yields CASTPQGMNTEAFF.

The J gene is TRBJ1-2, the V gene TRBV5-1; 12 nucleotides match TRBD1. This CDR3 region has 15 residues. The V gene's germline CDR1 is SGHRS and CDR2 YFSETQ. The junction had 7 bases not matched to a gene; V was cut back by 4 bases and J by 6 bases. CDR3 DNA sequence: TGCGCCAGCAGCACCGGGACAGGGGGCGCGGATGGCTACACCTTC. Its protein is CASSTGTGGADGYTF.

The table lists this clone with a count of one. The genes are TRBV10-3 and TRBJ1-4, with 8 bases identical to TRBD1. J gave up 5 bases and V 0 bases, and 5 bases lay outside the gene matches. Germline CDR1 ENHRY, CDR2 SYGVKD. This CDR3 spans 16 amino acids. In nucleotides, the CDR3 is TGTGCCATCAGTGAGTCCTCCCAGGGGGCAAATGAAAAACTGTTTTTT. Residues: CAISESSQGANEKLFF.

This chain uses TRBV5-1 with TRBJ2-1; a possible D gene is TRBD1 (5 bases). Germline CDR1 reads SGHRS; CDR2 reads YFSETQ. Between the trimmed V and J ends, which lost 2 bases and 6 bases, there was a span of 15 bases. This CDR3 region has 15 residues. The CDR3 spells CASSFQGSSVNEQFF. The CDR3 bases are TGCGCCAGCAGCTTTCAGGGTTCCAGCGTCAATGAGCAGTTCTTC.

In its sample, this clone was seen a few times. J is TRBJ2-2 and V is TRBV5-1; TRBD2 matches 14 bases. V was clipped by 5 bases and J by 4 bases; unmatched bases: 10. The CDR3 totals 18 residues. Germline V gene sequence: CDR1 SGHRS, CDR2 YFSETQ. The CDR3: CASRKEGLAGVGTGELFF. In nucleotides, the CDR3 is TGCGCCAGCAGGAAAGAGGGACTAGCGGGAGTAGGCACCGGGGAGCTGTTTTTT.

This rearrangement joins TRBV2 to TRBJ1-1; D not resolved. V was clipped by 5 bases and J by 0 bases, with 10 bases between them. This CDR3 has 14 amino acids. The V gene's germline CDR1 is SNHLY and CDR2 FYNNEI. The CDR3 DNA is TGTGCCAGCAGTCCGGGTCTAATGAACACTGAAGCTTTCTTT. It specifies CASSPGLMNTEAFF.

The rearrangement links TRBV6-5 to TRBJ1-6; 9 bases match TRBD1. Trimming cost V 6 bases and J 7 bases; bases outside gene matches: 4. Germline CDR1 reads MNHEY; CDR2 reads SVGAGI. This CDR3 contains 14 residues. The CDR3 spells CASRRDRVNSPLHF. As DNA, the CDR3 is TGTGCCAGCAGGAGGGACAGGGTGAATTCACCCCTCCACTTT.

V gene TRBV30 combines with J gene TRBJ2-3; 7 bases agree with TRBD2. CDR3 length: 15 residues. Losses at the gene ends were 4 bases for V and 2 bases for J; bases not matched to a gene: 9. Germline CDR1 reads GTSNPN; CDR2 reads SVGIG (reference sequence). Written as DNA, the CDR3 is TGTGCCTGGACTTCCCGGGACTACTACACAGATACGCAGTATTTT. It encodes CAWTSRDYYTDTQYF. Together with reference TRBV30 and TRBJ2-3, the CDR3 gives the full variable domain: SQTIHQWPATLVQPVGSPLSLECTVEGTSNPNLYWYRQAAGRGLQLLFYSVGIGQISSEVPQNLSASRPQDRQFILSSKKLLLSDSGFYLCAWTSRDYYTDTQYFGPGTRLTVL.

The V gene is TRBV6-1, the J gene TRBJ2-7, with D possibly matching TRBD2 (6 bases). The V gene's germline CDR1 is MNHNS and CDR2 SASEGT. This CDR3 has 18 residues. Trimming removed 0 bases at V and 2 bases at J, with 20 bases between. Written as DNA, the CDR3 is TGTGCCAGCAGTGAAGCCATGACTGGCAGCGGGCAGACCTACGAGCAGTACTTC. This codes for CASSEAMTGSGQTYEQYF.

This clone turned up a few times. The genes are TRBV19 and TRBJ2-7; D is perhaps TRBD1 (6 bases). This CDR3 is built from 14 residues. V lost 3 bases and J lost 2, with 11 bases in between. Germline V gene sequence: CDR1 LNHDA, CDR2 SQIVND (reference sequence). The chain's CDR3 is CASSIQGLAYEQYF. As DNA, the CDR3 is TGTGCCAGTAGTATCCAGGGGCTAGCCTACGAGCAGTACTTC.

This chain joins TRBV28 and TRBJ1-2; 7 bases agree with TRBD1. V shed 4 bases, J shed 5 bases, and the junction held 16 bases outside the gene matches. The V gene's germline CDR1 is MDHEN and CDR2 SYDVKM. This CDR3 has 17 residues. The CDR3: CASSSTTEGARLYGYTF. The CDR3 DNA sequence: TGTGCCAGCAGTTCAACGACCGAGGGGGCTCGTCTATATGGCTACACCTTC.

The chain uses TRBV6-5 and TRBJ1-1, with 9 bases aligning to TRBD1. This CDR3 has 15 residues. Trimming removed 5 bases from V and 8 bases from J; junction bases left unmatched: 12. CDR1 MNHEY and CDR2 SVGAGI come from the germline V gene. The CDR3 loop is CASSAGTGGLQEAFF. In nucleotides, the CDR3 is TGTGCCAGCAGTGCGGGAACAGGGGGCCTACAAGAAGCTTTCTTT.

This clone was seen once. J is TRBJ2-5 and V is TRBV5-1; TRBD1 agrees at 9 bases. CDR1 is SGHRS and CDR2 is YFSETQ in the germline V gene. The V segment lost 4 bases and the J segment 3 bases; nucleotides outside the gene matches: 10. CDR3 length: 16 residues. The CDR3 region is CASSHGWDRVEETQYF. DNA for the CDR3: TGCGCCAGCAGCCATGGGTGGGACAGGGTAGAAGAGACCCAGTACTTC.

J is TRBJ2-3 and V is TRBV29-1; 8 bases are shared with TRBD2. The germline V gene has CDR1 SQVTM and CDR2 ANQGSEA. With 0 bases clipped from V and 3 bases from J, the junction kept 17 bases outside the gene matches. The CDR3 sequence is 19 residues long. The CDR3 reads CSVEDQFRAGGSLTDTQYF. The CDR3 nucleotides are TGCAGCGTTGAAGATCAATTTCGGGCGGGGGGTTCGCTTACAGATACGCAGTATTTT.

The gene calls are TRBV7-9 and TRBJ2-5, with 9 bases fitting TRBD2. The J call may not be correct, given that the DNA end is closer to TRBJ2-7. Per the germline V gene, CDR1 is SEHNR and CDR2 is FQNEAQ (reference sequence). This CDR3 contains 14 residues. The CDR3 coding sequence is TGTGCCAGCAGCGTTAGCGGGAGATCCTACGAGCAGTACTTC. Amino acids: CASSVSGRSYEQYF.

This clone was detected once. The CDR3 nucleotides read TGTGCCAGCAGTCCCCCTTTGGGACAAAACCAAGAGACCCAGTACTTC. Amino acid sequence: CASSPPLGQNQETQYF. The gene calls are TRBV28 and TRBJ2-5; tentative D call: TRBD1 (6 bases). Germline V gene lookup returns CDR1 MDHEN and CDR2 SYDVKM. The CDR3 consists of 16 residues. V was cut by 5 bases and J by 0 bases, with 16 bases left in between.

V gene TRBV28 combines with J gene TRBJ2-7; D not certain. The germline CDR1 and CDR2 sequences are MDHEN and SYDVKM. This CDR3 has 11 amino acids. V was pared by 4 bases and J by 6 bases, with 7 bases between. The CDR3 DNA reads as TGTGCCAGCAGTTCCTCCCCCGAGCAGTACTTC. This encodes CASSSSPEQYF.

V is TRBV7-2 and J is TRBJ1-1; tentatively, D is TRBD1 (5 bases). Germline CDR1 and CDR2: SGHTA and FQGNSA. The CDR3 length is 14 residues. Trimming removed 2 bases from V and 1 base from J, with 8 bases in between. This CDR3 is CASSLPRANTEAFF. The DNA of the CDR3 is TGTGCCAGCAGCTTACCCAGGGCGAACACTGAAGCTTTCTTT.

V and J are TRBV21-1 and TRBJ2-1; no check of the table's D call, TRBD2, against the DNA was made. TRBV21-1 is noted as a pseudogene. The CDR3 runs to 13 residues. In nucleotides, the CDR3 is TGTGCCAGCAGCACTTTGACTAGCGGTGAGCAGTTCTTC. Translation: CASSTLTSGEQFF.